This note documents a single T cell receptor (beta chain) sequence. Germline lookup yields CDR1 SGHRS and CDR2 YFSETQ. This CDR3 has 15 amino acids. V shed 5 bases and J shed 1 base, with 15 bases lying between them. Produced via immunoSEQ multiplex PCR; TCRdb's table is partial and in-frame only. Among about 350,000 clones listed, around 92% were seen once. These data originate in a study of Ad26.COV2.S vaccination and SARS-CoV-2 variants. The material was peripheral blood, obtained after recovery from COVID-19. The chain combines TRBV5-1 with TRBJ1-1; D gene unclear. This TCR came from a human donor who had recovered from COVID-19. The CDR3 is CASSARVASNTEAFF. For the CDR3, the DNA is TGCGCCAGCAGTGCTAGGGTGGCGTCGAACACTGAAGCTTTCTTT.